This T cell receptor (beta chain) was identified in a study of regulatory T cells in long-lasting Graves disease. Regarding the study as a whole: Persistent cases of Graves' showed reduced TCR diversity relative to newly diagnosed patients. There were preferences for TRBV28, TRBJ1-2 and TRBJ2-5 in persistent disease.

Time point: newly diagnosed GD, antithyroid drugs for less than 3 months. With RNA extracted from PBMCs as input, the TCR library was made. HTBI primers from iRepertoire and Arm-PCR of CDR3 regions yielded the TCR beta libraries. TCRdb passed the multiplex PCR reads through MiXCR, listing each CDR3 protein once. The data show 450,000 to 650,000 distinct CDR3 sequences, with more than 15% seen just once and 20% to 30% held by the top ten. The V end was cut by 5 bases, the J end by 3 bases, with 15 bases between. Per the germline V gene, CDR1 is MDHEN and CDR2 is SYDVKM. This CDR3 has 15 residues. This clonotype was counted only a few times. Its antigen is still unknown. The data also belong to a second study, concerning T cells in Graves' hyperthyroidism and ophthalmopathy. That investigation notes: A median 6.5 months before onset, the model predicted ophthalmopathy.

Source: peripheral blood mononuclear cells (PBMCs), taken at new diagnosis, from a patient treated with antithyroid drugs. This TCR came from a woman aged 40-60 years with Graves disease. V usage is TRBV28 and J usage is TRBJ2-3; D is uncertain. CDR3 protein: CASSPRWVRTDTQYF. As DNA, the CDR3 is TGTGCCAGCAGTCCCCGATGGGTCCGAACAGATACGCAGTATTTT.